The 25 T cell receptor beta chains below all came from one sample that was sequenced in a study of blood T cell repertoires in COVID-19. This table comes from immunoSEQ multiplex PCR, and its TCRdb copy is limited to in-frame clones, with some not included. Here the sample spans 300,000 to 400,000 clones, 90% to 95% being singletons. The specimen was peripheral blood. The receptors come from a young woman who had recovered from COVID-19.

This clone was found once. This rearrangement joins TRBV9 to TRBJ2-1, with 7 bases lining up with TRBD2. The CDR3 spans 15 residues. The germline V gene has CDR1 SGDLS and CDR2 YYNGEE. V lost 3 bases and J lost 4; bases outside the gene matches: 7. The CDR3 protein is CASSGGAGFYNEQFF. The CDR3 region has the DNA TGTGCCAGCAGCGGAGGAGCGGGGTTTTACAATGAGCAGTTCTTC.

CDR3 nucleotide sequence: TGCAGCGTTGAACGAGGGGACAGGATCTACAATGAGCAGTTCTTC. Residues: CSVERGDRIYNEQFF. The chain joins TRBV29-1 to TRBJ2-1, with 8 bases fitting TRBD1. Per germline, CDR1 SQVTM and CDR2 ANQGSEA. This CDR3 has 15 amino acids. The V and J ends lost 2 bases and 3 bases, in that order; junction bases with no gene match: 6.

The genes are TRBV6-4 and TRBJ2-7, with 10 bases lining up with TRBD1. V lost 3 bases and J lost 0; bases outside the gene matches: 17. Germline CDR1 is MRHNA and CDR2 is SNTAGT. This CDR3 is built from 20 residues. CDR3 sequence: CASSDTPGQGPIVSSYEQYV. In DNA form, the CDR3 reads TGTGCCAGCAGTGATACCCCGGGACAGGGGCCGATAGTGTCCTCCTACGAGCAGTACGTC.

This chain connects TRBV7-9 to TRBJ2-1; 11 nucleotides line up with TRBD2. The germline V gene encodes CDR1 SEHNR and CDR2 FQNEAQ (reference sequence). CDR3 length equals 15 residues. V lost 7 bases, J lost 4 bases, and 6 bases stayed unmatched. The CDR3 DNA follows: TGTGCCAGCATCCCCGGGACTAGCGGATACAATGAGCAGTTCTTC. Translating gives CASIPGTSGYNEQFF.

The genes are TRBV5-6 and TRBJ2-3, with 7 bases lining up with TRBD2. J gave up 0 bases and V 2 bases, and 12 bases lay outside the gene matches. CDR1 is SGHDT and CDR2 is YYEEEE in the germline V gene. This CDR3 spans 18 amino acids. CDR3 amino acids: CASSFRDWGRESTDTQYF. DNA for the CDR3: TGTGCCAGCAGCTTCCGGGACTGGGGGAGGGAAAGCACAGATACGCAGTATTTT.

V usage is TRBV5-4 and J usage is TRBJ1-2; D remains ambiguous. The germline V gene has CDR1 SGHNT and CDR2 YYREEE (reference sequence). Between the trimmed V and J ends, which lost 0 bases and 7 bases, there was a span of 13 bases. The CDR3 consists of 14 residues. The CDR3 nucleotides read TGTGCCAGCAGCTTGGGTGGGAGGGAGACTGGCTACACCTTC. Translating it yields CASSLGGRETGYTF. The complete variable domain, with remaining parts taken from reference TRBV5-4 and TRBJ1-2, reads ETGVTQSPTHLIKTRGQQVTLRCSSQSGHNTVSWYQQALGQGPQFIFQYYREEENGRGNFPPRFSGLQFPNYSSELNVNALELDDSALYLCASSLGGRETGYTFGSGTRLTVV.

The chain recombines TRBV4-1 with TRBJ2-7; D ambiguous. CDR1 and CDR2 from the germline V gene are MGHRA and YSYEKL. Trimming removed 1 base from V and 1 base from J, with 5 bases in between. The length of the CDR3 is 13 residues. DNA for the CDR3: TGCGCCAGCAGCCAAGTCCCGTCCTACGAGCAGTACGTC. Translation gives CASSQVPSYEQYV.

The chain uses TRBV30 and TRBJ2-3, with TRBD2 matching 8 bases. Germline V CDR1 and CDR2: GTSNPN, SVGIG (reference sequence). V was pared by 0 bases and J by 1 base, with 0 bases of the junction left unmatched. CDR3 size: 14 residues. In nucleotides, the CDR3 is TGTGCCTGGAGTGTACTAGCGGGCACAGATACGCAGTATTTT. Residues: CAWSVLAGTDTQYF.

The chain has TRBV2 and TRBJ2-1, with 9 bases identical to TRBD1. V was pared by 10 bases and J by 7 bases, with 11 bases of the junction left unmatched. Germline V lookup: CDR1 SNHLY, CDR2 FYNNEI. The CDR3 spans 14 residues. The chain's CDR3 is CATKRTGVRNEQFF. The CDR3 DNA sequence: TGTGCCACCAAGAGGACAGGGGTGAGGAATGAGCAGTTCTTC.

The genes are TRBV4-3 and TRBJ1-6; maybe TRBD1 (6 bases). In germline, CDR1 is LGHNA, CDR2 YSLEER. The CDR3 covers 18 residues. The V gene lost 0 bases and the J gene lost 7 bases, with 19 bases spanning the gap. CDR3 loop: CASSQDLGPGGVNSPLHF. The CDR3 DNA is TGCGCCAGCAGCCAAGATTTAGGCCCGGGGGGCGTAAATTCACCCCTCCACTTT.

This CDR3 is CASSKARDRGFLQNIQYF. CDR3 in DNA: TGTGCCAGCAGCAAAGCAAGGGACAGGGGGTTCTTGCAAAACATTCAGTACTTC. The chain recombines TRBV21-1 with TRBJ2-4; TRBD1, the D gene given by the table, was not confirmed from the DNA. TRBV21-1 is classified as a pseudogene. The CDR3 runs to 18 residues.

This clone has a single count. In DNA, the CDR3 is TGTGCCAGCAGTACGGGACAGGTCCCGTTCTTC. It translates to CASSTGQVPFF. The V and J genes are TRBV12-3 or TRBV12-4 and TRBJ2-1, with 8 bases aligning to TRBD1. The CDR3 covers 11 residues. V trimming: 5 bases; J trimming: 15 bases; junction bases outside the gene matches: 6.

The rearrangement joins TRBV4-3 to TRBJ1-1, with D possibly matching TRBD1 (5 bases). This CDR3 region has 16 residues. Germline-derived CDR1 and CDR2 are LGHNA and YSLEER. Trimming took off 0 bases at V and 0 bases at J, with 11 bases between the two ends. In nucleotides, the CDR3 is TGCGCCAGCAGCCAAGAGGGTCCAGGGTTGAACACTGAAGCTTTCTTT. Translating it yields CASSQEGPGLNTEAFF.

This rearrangement joins TRBV5-1 to TRBJ2-2, with 9 nucleotides matching TRBD1. The CDR3 is made up of 17 amino acids. The ends lost 1 base at V and 5 bases at J; junction bases unmatched: 9. The V gene's germline CDR1 is SGHRS and CDR2 YFSETQ. The DNA of the CDR3 is TGCGCCAGCAGCTTGTCTCCGGGACAGGGTACGACCGGGGAGCTGTTTTTT. Protein product: CASSLSPGQGTTGELFF. Looking up the rest from reference TRBV5-1 and TRBJ2-2 gives the full variable domain: KAGVTQTPRYLIKTRGQQVTLSCSPISGHRSVSWYQQTPGQGLQFLFEYFSETQRNKGNFPGRFSGRQFSNSRSEMNVSTLELGDSALYLCASSLSPGQGTTGELFFGEGSRLTVL.

This chain connects TRBV6-1 to TRBJ2-4; 11 positions match TRBD2. The CDR3 sequence is 16 residues long. The V segment lost 4 bases and the J segment 3 bases; nucleotides outside the gene matches: 5. Looked up from germline, CDR1 is MNHNS and CDR2 is SASEGT. The CDR3 bases are TGTGCCAGCAGTGTACTAGCGGGAGTTCTCAAAAACATTCAGTACTTC. Translation: CASSVLAGVLKNIQYF.

V usage is TRBV30 and J usage is TRBJ2-7, with 14 bases identical to TRBD2. The germline V gene has CDR1 GTSNPN and CDR2 SVGIG (reference sequence). The CDR3 is made up of 16 amino acids. V lost 2 bases to trimming and J lost 6 bases; unmatched junction nucleotides: 9. In DNA, the CDR3 is TGTGCCTGGAGTTTTTGGACTAGCGGGGGGCCAGGCGAGCAGTACGTC. Translation: CAWSFWTSGGPGEQYV.

The CDR3 sequence is CASSYPGMNTEAFF. The CDR3 DNA sequence: TGTGCCAGCAGTTATCCGGGGATGAACACTGAAGCTTTCTTT. The chain recombines TRBV6-5 with TRBJ1-1; D unclear. Trimming took off 3 bases at V and 0 bases at J, with 8 bases between the two ends. CDR3 size: 14 residues. Germline CDR1 and CDR2: MNHEY and SVGAGI.

The V gene is TRBV6-2 or TRBV6-3, the J gene TRBJ1-5; 9 bases line up with TRBD1. The V gene end was trimmed by 6 bases and the J gene end by 1 base; junction bases not matched to a gene: 7. CDR3 size: 16 residues. Germline CDR1 MNHEY, CDR2 SVGEGT. The DNA of the CDR3 is TGTGCCAGCAGCAAGGACAGGGGAGGAAGCAATCAGCCCCAGCATTTT. Translating gives CASSKDRGGSNQPQHF.

V is TRBV25-1 and J is TRBJ1-1, with D possibly being TRBD1 (6 bases). CDR3 length equals 16 residues. Germline V gene data show CDR1 as MGHDK and CDR2 as SYGVNS. Trimming left V 4 bases short and J 4 bases short, with 19 bases between. In nucleotides, the CDR3 is TGTGCCAGCAGTGGTACAGGGAAGGGATGGGGCACTGAAGCTTTCTTT. Protein sequence: CASSGTGKGWGTEAFF.

This chain connects TRBV21-1 to TRBJ1-1; the table assigns TRBD1, which was not confirmed against the DNA. TRBV21-1 is deemed a pseudogene. The CDR3 spans 15 residues. CDR3 nucleotide sequence: TGTGCCAGCAGCGCCGGACAGTTAAAGCGGTCTGAAGCTTTCTTT. It translates to CASSAGQLKRSEAFF.

In nucleotides, the CDR3 is TGTGCCAGCAGCCCCCGACTCGGGACAGCTAAAGCTTTCTTT. Translating it yields CASSPRLGTAKAFF. The V call is TRBV7-2, the J call TRBJ1-1; 7 bases fit TRBD1. CDR1 and CDR2 (germline): SGHTA, FQGNSA. With V trimmed by 5 bases and J by 9 bases, 12 bases remained unmatched. The CDR3 covers 14 residues.

This clone was seen once. The CDR3 nucleotides read TGTGCCAGCAGCCAAAGGGGCACTGAAGCTTTCTTT. This gives the protein CASSQRGTEAFF. The V gene is TRBV14, the J gene TRBJ1-1; a possible D gene is TRBD1 (5 bases). This CDR3 region has 12 residues. V was clipped by 2 bases and J by 4 bases, with 5 bases between them. Germline V gene data show CDR1 as SGHDN and CDR2 as FVKESK.

The chain is built from TRBV5-1 and TRBJ1-4; D is unresolved. The germline gives CDR1 SGHRS, CDR2 YFSETQ. V dropped 0 bases and J dropped 7 bases, with 13 bases sitting between them. The CDR3 sequence is 15 residues long. The CDR3 here is CASSLGGSLGEKLFF. DNA for the CDR3: TGCGCCAGCAGCTTGGGAGGGTCCCTAGGTGAAAAACTGTTTTTT.

This chain links TRBV2 with TRBJ2-3, with unresolved D. The CDR3 is made up of 13 amino acids. CDR1 SNHLY and CDR2 FYNNEI come from the germline V gene. The V gene lost 3 bases and the J gene lost 2 bases, with 6 bases spanning the gap. The CDR3 DNA is TGTGCCAGCAGTGACGCGGCCACAGATACGCAGTATTTT. Amino acids: CASSDAATDTQYF.

The CDR3 coding sequence is TGTGCCAGCAGCTTCCCAGGGGCGAACACTGAAGCTTTCTTT. Translated, it gives CASSFPGANTEAFF. This sequence joins TRBV7-9 and TRBJ1-1; a weak D match, TRBD1 (6 bases). The CDR3 runs to 14 residues. The V and J ends lost 3 bases and 1 base respectively, with 9 bases between them. CDR1 is SEHNR, CDR2 FQNEAQ, per germline (reference sequence).